This TCR beta chain stems from a study of T cells after yellow fever vaccination (dated by TCRdb to about 2019). Regarding the research as a whole: The SMART-Seq v4 Ultra Low Input RNA kit was used to prepare libraries from fractions with low cell numbers. To follow T-cell clones before and after both primary and booster YFV17D yellow fever vaccination, bulk TCR alpha and beta repertoires underwent longitudinal sequencing. Two healthy male donors, one aged 18 to 30 and one aged 30 to 40 years, made up the cohort. Bulk PBMC replicates and cell subsets were isolated from blood drawn at multiple timepoints before and after both primary and secondary immunization.

Sample treatment or condition, as interpreted from the label and publication: live attenuated yellow fever vaccine strain. A standard Ficoll-Paque protocol was used to isolate PBMCs from peripheral blood. With anti-CD3 and anti-CD8 staining plus a dextramer loaded with the yellow fever NS4B epitope peptide, the researchers sorted epitope-specific CD8 T cells. TriZol was used to extract RNA from bulk PBMCs, CD4 and CD8 fractions, and dextramer-positive and dextramer-negative fractions. The CDR3 measures 22 amino acids from cysteine to phenylalanine. Only the CDR3 DNA is retained, 66 bases long and in frame from the first base. TCR cDNA was synthesized by 5'RACE template switching, through which a universal primer site and unique molecular identifiers were introduced. cDNA synthesis was primed from both the TCR alpha and TCR beta constant segments. Libraries were amplified in two PCR steps, with sample barcodes and sequencing adapters added in the second step. Sequencing of libraries was performed on Illumina HiSeq 2500 (2x100 bp) or NovaSeq (2x150 bp). The authors' pipeline ran thus. Demultiplexing of reads and collapsing into UMI consensus sequences were performed with MIGEC, and V(D)J alignment was carried out with MiXCR. Clonotypes responding to the vaccine were identified with edgeR on replicate PBMC samples, with the criteria of FDR below 0.01 and a log2 fold change above 5 up to day 15. Bulk clonotypes were assigned CD4 or CD8 identity according to which sequenced CD4 or CD8 repertoire held them at higher abundance. Clonotypes enriched at least 10-fold in dextramer-positive versus dextramer-negative fractions were classed as NS4B-specific, and CD4-biased clonotypes were left out. TCRdb reworked the public reads: Q25 trimming with fastp, MiXCR clone assembly, productive beta chains retained. Each CDR3 protein appears once, grouped with its most common genes and DNA. TCRdb's processing, not the authors', yielded these V and J calls. This sample gives 50,000 to 60,000 distinct CDR3 sequences in total; about 6.3% of them show up just once. The ten largest clones take up 20% to 25% of the sample.

This clonotype is described as medium-sized (0.01 to 0.1%). No much larger clonotype is one base removed from it; base qualities were not supplied. What the study reported, not specific to this receptor: Because abundant contaminating clonotypes from the bulk population could be contained in FACS-sorted repertoires, computational filtering was required. Compared with the primary T-cell response, the secondary T-cell response was faster but weaker, reaching its peak on day 5 rather than on day 15. Because only two donors were included in the study, the extent to which the findings can be generalized is limited. A small share of clonotypes occurred in both CD4 and CD8 compartments, likely arising from convergent recombination. Most clones expanded after primary vaccination (roughly 96% of CD4 and 88% of CD8) were re-detected after the booster, suggesting that broad memory maintenance occurred.

The chain couples TRBV3-2 to TRBJ2-3; the DNA was not used to check the table's D call, TRBD1. TRBV3-2 is tagged as a pseudogene. The material sequenced was CD8+ T cells not binding an NS4B(214-222) dextramer, sorted from PBMCs, taken around 45 days after the first yellow fever vaccination. Interpreted using the paper, the cell subset or site label stands for: NS4B epitope dextramer-negative CD8 T cells. The receptor's source is a man aged 18 to 29 who received the YFV17D yellow fever vaccine. Read as DNA, the sequence is TGTGCCAGCAGCCAACTAACTTGGGAGGGACAGGGCTTAGCGGGGTCCACAGATACGCAGTATTTT. It translates as CASSQLTWEGQGLAGSTDTQYF.